One sample yielded the 29 T cell receptor beta chains listed below, sequenced in a study of low-dose radiotherapy and immunotherapy resistance in tumors. Both TCRalpha and TCRbeta chains were reverse transcribed with V-gene-specific primers. A 20-cycle PCR with a constant-region primer and V-primer adapter amplified TCRs. A single record per CDR3 protein comes from TCRdb applying MiXCR to the reads. The sample yields tens of thousands of distinct CDR3 sequences, roughly a third seen once. Noted time point: before trial treatment. The sequencing used PBMCs, collected before treatment. The receptors come from a male donor with gallbladder cancer.

The chain combines TRBV28 with TRBJ1-1; D is unclear. Trimming removed 6 bases at V and 1 base at J, with 9 bases between. Germline V gene lookup returns CDR1 MDHEN and CDR2 SYDVKM. This CDR3 is built from 13 residues. The CDR3 DNA follows: TGTGCCAGCAGCACTTTAACGAACACTGAAGCTTTCTTT. It yields the protein CASSTLTNTEAFF.

Comments on this clonotype: This likely traces to a read error, being one base from a far larger clone. This chain links TRBV7-9 with TRBJ2-5; perhaps D is TRBD1 or TRBD2 (5 bases each). Germline assignment: CDR1 SEHNR and CDR2 FQNEAQ (reference sequence). The CDR3 covers 15 residues. V gave up 4 bases and J gave up 5 bases, with 17 bases separating them. CDR3 nucleotide sequence: TGTGCCAGCAGCTCGTGGTCTAGCCGGGACGAGACCCAGTACTTC. Protein product: CASSSWSSRDETQYF.

This clonotype rates as medium-sized. The rearrangement uses TRBV5-1 and TRBJ2-1, with D possibly being TRBD1 or TRBD2 (5 bases each). The length of the CDR3 is 16 residues. The ends were cut back, 4 bases at V and 0 bases at J, with 14 bases in the middle. The V gene's germline CDR1 is SGHRS and CDR2 YFSETQ. The chain's CDR3 is CASSRDRESSYNEQFF. In DNA, the CDR3 is TGCGCCAGCAGCAGGGACCGCGAGAGCTCCTACAATGAGCAGTTCTTC.

This clonotype was recorded many times. The CDR3 protein is CASSAGQGVQPQHF. In nucleotides, the CDR3 is TGTGCCAGCAGTGCGGGACAGGGTGTTCAGCCCCAGCATTTT. The V gene is TRBV2, the J gene TRBJ1-5; 9 bases agree with TRBD1. Germline CDR1 and CDR2: SNHLY and FYNNEI. V shed 4 bases, J shed 6 bases, and the junction held 4 bases outside the gene matches. This CDR3 comprises 14 residues.

This clonotype was recorded many times. The rearrangement joins TRBV4-1 to TRBJ2-2, with 8 bases aligning to TRBD1. The CDR3 extends over 15 amino acids. CDR1 and CDR2 from the germline V gene are MGHRA and YSYEKL. The junction had 7 bases not matched to a gene; V was cut back by 0 bases and J by 10 bases. This CDR3 is CASSQEDRVQEELFF. DNA of the CDR3: TGCGCCAGCAGCCAAGAGGACAGGGTCCAAGAGGAGCTGTTTTTT.

This clonotype was recorded only once. This chain links TRBV13 with TRBJ2-1; 12 nucleotides agree with TRBD2. The CDR3 is 17 amino acids. Germline V gene lookup returns CDR1 PRHDT and CDR2 FYEKMQ (reference sequence). V lost 5 bases to trimming and J lost 15 bases; unmatched junction nucleotides: 20. CDR3 nucleotide sequence: TGTGCCAGCAGCGCCAGGGCTAGCGGGAGGGCCATCAGCGACCCGTTCTTC. The encoded protein is CASSARASGRAISDPFF.

Details on this clonotype: Germline and junction disagree at one end, which may indicate a read error. This chain connects TRBV11-2 to TRBJ2-1; 13 positions match TRBD2. CDR1 and CDR2 (germline): SGHAT, FQNNGV. The CDR3 is made up of 8 amino acids. The CDR3 spells CATTSGGF. For the CDR3, the DNA is TGTGCCACGACTAGCGGGGGGTTC. Combining the CDR3 with reference TRBV11-2 and TRBJ2-1 gives the whole variable domain EAGVAQSPRYKIIEKRQSVAFWCNPISGHATLYWYQQILGQGPKLLIQFQNNGVVDDSQLPKDRFSAERLKGVDSTLKIQPAKLEDSAVYLCATTSGGFGPGTRLTVL.

This clonotype was counted ten times or more. The V gene is TRBV29-1, the J gene TRBJ2-3; unclear D gene. The CDR3 sequence is 14 residues long. V lost 0 bases and J 3 bases, leaving 10 bases between the germline ends. CDR1 and CDR2 from the germline V gene are SQVTM and ANQGSEA. The CDR3 region is CSVEDRGRTDTQYF. In DNA form, the CDR3 reads TGCAGCGTTGAAGATCGTGGGCGTACAGATACGCAGTATTTT.

The gene calls are TRBV6-5 and TRBJ1-5; D not resolved. Germline V gene lookup returns CDR1 MNHEY and CDR2 SVGAGI. V dropped 4 bases and J dropped 5 bases, with 12 bases sitting between them. The CDR3 consists of 14 residues. This chain's CDR3 is CASSSEGRDQPQHF. Written as DNA, the CDR3 is TGTGCCAGCAGTTCCGAGGGCCGGGATCAGCCCCAGCATTTT.

This clonotype has ten or more counts. The genes are TRBV5-1 and TRBJ2-5; possible D gene TRBD2, 6 bases. CDR1 and CDR2 from the germline V gene are SGHRS and YFSETQ. V was cut by 4 bases and J by 5 bases, with 15 bases left in between. The CDR3 consists of 14 residues. DNA of the CDR3: TGCGCCAGCAGCGGAGGGACCAGAGGGGAGACCCAGTACTTC. It yields the protein CASSGGTRGETQYF.

This clonotype was seen repeatedly, ten times or more. The chain combines TRBV20-1 with TRBJ2-1; tentative D call: TRBD1 (5 bases). This CDR3 comprises 14 residues. Germline assignment: CDR1 DFQATT and CDR2 SNEGSKA (reference sequence). The V end lost 0 bases, the J end lost 5 bases, and 11 bases lay between the germline ends. CDR3 protein: CSARDSRGDNEQFF. As DNA, the CDR3 is TGCAGTGCTAGAGATTCAAGGGGTGACAATGAGCAGTTCTTC.

This clonotype appeared many times. The genes are TRBV5-1 and TRBJ1-6; D may be TRBD1 (6 bases). CDR1 and CDR2 from the germline V gene are SGHRS and YFSETQ. CDR3 length equals 15 residues. Trimming took 4 bases from V and 4 from J, leaving 12 bases between them. CDR3 loop: CASSPGGEYNSPLHF. The DNA for the CDR3 is TGCGCCAGCAGCCCGGGGGGCGAGTATAATTCACCCCTCCACTTT.

This clonotype was recorded many times. This chain links TRBV20-1 with TRBJ2-3; 9 bases align to TRBD2. The germline V gene encodes CDR1 DFQATT and CDR2 SNEGSKA (reference sequence). V lost 0 bases to trimming and J lost 1 base; unmatched junction nucleotides: 2. The CDR3 consists of 15 residues. For the CDR3, the DNA is TGCAGTGCTAGAGATCCTAGCGGGGGCACAGATACGCAGTATTTT. It encodes CSARDPSGGTDTQYF.

V and J are TRBV9 and TRBJ2-1; either TRBD1 or TRBD2 may fit D (5 bases each). The germline V gene encodes CDR1 SGDLS and CDR2 YYNGEE. With 0 bases removed from V and 2 bases from J, the gap between germline ends came to 9 bases. The CDR3 runs 15 residues. CDR3 nucleotide sequence: TGTGCCAGCAGCGTAGTTGGGGGAACCTACAATGAGCAGTTCTTC. Encoded protein: CASSVVGGTYNEQFF.

There are many counts of this clonotype. The chain has TRBV29-1 and TRBJ2-5, with D hard to call. Germline CDR1 reads SQVTM; CDR2 reads ANQGSEA. The CDR3 covers 13 residues. The V gene lost 3 bases and the J gene lost 5 bases, with 13 bases spanning the gap. CDR3 residues: CSVEGRNFETQYF. The CDR3 coding sequence is TGCAGCGTTGAGGGTAGGAATTTCGAGACCCAGTACTTC.

The V and J genes are TRBV5-1 and TRBJ2-7, with D perhaps matching TRBD2 (6 bases). From germline, CDR1 is SGHRS and CDR2 YFSETQ. The CDR3 runs 15 residues. Between the trimmed V and J ends, which lost 0 bases and 4 bases, there was a span of 14 bases. The CDR3 spells CASSLGAGTPYEQYF. CDR3 nucleotide sequence: TGCGCCAGCAGCTTGGGGGCCGGGACTCCGTACGAGCAGTACTTC.

This clonotype has only a few counts. The chain couples TRBV29-1 to TRBJ1-3, with TRBD1 matching 7 bases. There are 13 residues in the CDR3. Germline V gene sequence: CDR1 SQVTM, CDR2 ANQGSEA. Unmatched junction bases numbered 2, after V lost 6 bases and J lost 0 bases. CDR3 sequence: CSVGDSSGNTIYF. The DNA of the CDR3 is TGCAGCGTCGGGGACAGCTCTGGAAACACCATATATTTT.

The rearrangement links TRBV5-1 to TRBJ1-1, with no clear D. CDR3 length: 14 residues. Germline CDR1 and CDR2: SGHRS and YFSETQ. The germline V and J ends were trimmed by 4 bases and 4 bases, with 14 bases remaining between them. The CDR3 DNA follows: TGCGCCAGCAGCCCCACGGACGAGGTCACTGAAGCTTTCTTT. This sequence encodes CASSPTDEVTEAFF.

This clonotype is termed medium-sized (0.01 to 0.1%). The chain employs TRBV29-1 and TRBJ2-1; 8 bases agree with TRBD2. The CDR3 has 15 residues. From germline, CDR1 is SQVTM and CDR2 ANQGSEA. Losses at the gene ends were 6 bases for V and 0 bases for J; bases not matched to a gene: 7. The chain's CDR3 is CSVRGGGSSYNEQFF. DNA for the CDR3: TGCAGCGTCAGGGGCGGGGGGAGCTCCTACAATGAGCAGTTCTTC.

Ten or more counts support this clonotype. CDR3 nucleotides: TGTGCCAGCAGTTCTTACAACACAGATACGCAGTATTTT. It yields the protein CASSSYNTDTQYF. This chain connects TRBV27 to TRBJ2-3, with D uncertain. Germline CDR1 is MNHEY and CDR2 is SMNVEV (reference sequence). The CDR3 contains 13 residues. V gave up 4 bases and J gave up 2 bases, with 7 bases separating them.

On this clonotype itself: A junction end diverges from the germline sequence, so it may reflect a read error. The rearrangement joins TRBV19 to TRBJ2-7; 8 bases fit TRBD2. The CDR3 is 18 residues long. Germline values: CDR1 LNHDA, CDR2 SQIVND (reference sequence). CDR3: CASSLVAGRLRSSYEQYF. CDR3 bases: TGTGCCAGTAGTCTGGTAGCGGGACGACTAAGAAGCTCCTACGAGCAATACTTC. The whole variable domain, remainder taken from reference TRBV19 and TRBJ2-7, is DGGITQSPKYLFRKEGQNVTLSCEQNLNHDAMYWYRQDPGQGLRLIYYSQIVNDFQKGDIAEGYSVSREKKESFPLTVTSAQKNPTAFYLCASSLVAGRLRSSYEQYFGPGTRLTVT.

In regard to this clonotype: The likely explanation is a read error, given a far larger clone one base away. The chain combines TRBV7-2 with TRBJ2-7, with TRBD2 matching 7 bases. V dropped 5 bases and J dropped 7; count of bases not matched to a gene: 17. CDR3 length: 16 amino acids. Germline V gives CDR1 SGHTA, CDR2 FQGNSA. CDR3 sequence reads: CASSDRGRGSSYEQYF. Written as DNA, the CDR3 is TGTGCCAGCAGCGACCGAGGGAGGGGATCGAGCTATGAGCAGTACTTC.

At least ten counts were recorded for this clonotype. The chain couples TRBV25-1 to TRBJ2-4, with D uncertain. This CDR3 spans 17 amino acids. Trimming removed 4 bases from V and 0 bases from J, with 16 bases in between. Germline CDR1 reads MGHDK; CDR2 reads SYGVNS. In DNA form, the CDR3 reads TGTGCCAGCAGTGGTCCGAGGCCGTTGGAAGCCAAAAACATTCAGTACTTC. It is translated as CASSGPRPLEAKNIQYF. The full variable domain, in which reference TRBV25-1 and TRBJ2-4 provide the parts outside the CDR3, is EADIYQTPRYLVIGTGKKITLECSQTMGHDKMYWYQQDPGMELHLIHYSYGVNSTEKGDLSSESTVSRIRTEHFPLTLESARPSHTSQYLCASSGPRPLEAKNIQYFGAGTRLSVL.

V usage is TRBV6-8 and J usage is TRBJ1-5; no firm D call. CDR3 length equals 13 residues. Germline CDR1 and CDR2: MNHGY and SAAAGT. V shed 6 bases and J shed 0 bases, with 6 bases lying between them. In DNA form, the CDR3 reads TGTGCCAGCAGGAGGGATAGCAATCAGCCCCAGCATTTT. Protein product: CASRRDSNQPQHF.

This clonotype was seen many times. The chain is built from TRBV29-1 and TRBJ1-5, with D possibly TRBD1 on 5 matching bases. V was pared by 5 bases and J by 0 bases, with 8 bases between. The CDR3 runs to 13 residues. Germline V gene data show CDR1 as SQVTM and CDR2 as ANQGSEA. Here the CDR3 DNA reads TGCAGCGTTCTGGGGGATAGCAATCAGCCCCAGCATTTT. It encodes CSVLGDSNQPQHF.

As for this clonotype: A read error is likely here: a far larger clone is one base away. The chain carries TRBV7-6 and TRBJ2-5, with 8 bases matching TRBD1. The ends lost 2 bases at V and 5 bases at J; junction bases unmatched: 7. CDR1 is SGHVS and CDR2 is FNYEAQ in the germline V gene. CDR3 size: 15 residues. The CDR3: CASSLFGQGSETQYF. In DNA, the CDR3 is TGTGCCAGCAGCTTATTTGGACAGGGCAGCGAGACCCAGTACTTC. Based on the CDR3 plus reference TRBV7-6 and TRBJ2-5, the full variable domain is GAGVSQSPRYKVTKRGQDVALRCDPISGHVSLYWYRQALGQGPEFLTYFNYEAQQDKSGLPNDRFSAERPEGSISTLTIQRTEQRDSAMYRCASSLFGQGSETQYFGPGTRLLVL.

This clonotype was detected only once. A far larger clone is just one base off, so this is likely a read error. V usage is TRBV5-6 and J usage is TRBJ2-1, with unresolved D. The V and J ends lost 1 base and 10 bases respectively, with 24 bases between them. CDR1 and CDR2 (germline): SGHDT, YYEEEE. The CDR3 loop spans 17 amino acids. In nucleotides, the CDR3 is TGTGCCAGCAGCTTGATTTCGGAAAGCGACCCCTTCTACGAGCAGTTCTTC. The encoded protein is CASSLISESDPFYEQFF.

This clonotype was counted many times. The chain has TRBV3-1 and TRBJ2-1; TRBD2 might be the D (6 bases). Trimming pared 1 base from V and 9 bases from J, leaving 13 bases between. Germline CDR1 reads LGHDT; CDR2 reads YNNKEL (reference sequence). The length of the CDR3 is 14 residues. CDR3 in DNA: TGTGCCAGCAGCCAAGGACTAGGAGTCGTTGAGCAGTTCTTC. The encoded protein is CASSQGLGVVEQFF.

This clonotype was counted ten times or more. The gene calls are TRBV7-2 and TRBJ2-3; D gene uncertain. Germline loops: CDR1 SGHTA, CDR2 FQGNSA. V lost 3 bases and J lost 2, with 12 bases in between. The CDR3 extends over 15 amino acids. This CDR3 reads CASSLRDRYTDTQYF. The CDR3 DNA reads as TGTGCCAGCAGCTTGAGAGACCGGTACACAGATACGCAGTATTTT. Supplemented by reference TRBV7-2 and TRBJ2-3, the full variable domain reads GAGVSQSPSNKVTEKGKDVELRCDPISGHTALYWYRQSLGQGLEFLIYFQGNSAPDKSGLPSDRFSAERTGGSVSTLTIQRTQQEDSAVYLCASSLRDRYTDTQYFGPGTRLTVL.